The 21 T cell receptor beta chains in this list originate from one sample, sequenced in a study of T cell responses to AZD1222 COVID-19 vaccine (dated by TCRdb to the early 2020s). The sample's time point label, decoded: about 28 days (+/-7) after the second vaccine dose. Per the publication, the treatment or condition label means: meningococcal conjugate vaccine given as trial control. Libraries came from the immunoSEQ multiplex PCR assay. Held by TCRdb, this immuneACCESS table contains in-frame sequences only and omits some clones. Under half of the omission traces to an unresolved V gene where checked; the cause of the rest is unknown. A total of about 100,000 clones appear in this sample, approximately 86% of them only once. The ten largest clones capture over 3% of the sample. This material consisted of peripheral blood, taken 28 days after the second dose of the MenACWY control vaccine. Receptors were obtained from an adult who received the MenACWY meningococcal vaccine as a control.

V and J are TRBV19 and TRBJ2-7, with no clear D. The V gene's germline CDR1 is LNHDA and CDR2 SQIVND (reference sequence). The CDR3 has 13 residues. Trimming took off 8 bases at V and 3 bases at J, with 14 bases between the two ends. The CDR3 DNA sequence: TGTGCCAGTGGCCGGTCGAGAGTCTACGAGCAGTACTTC. Translation gives CASGRSRVYEQYF.

This chain uses TRBV7-2 with TRBJ2-3; 8 positions agree with TRBD1. V shed 5 bases, J shed 2 bases, and the junction held 12 bases outside the gene matches. This CDR3 is built from 17 residues. Germline values: CDR1 SGHTA, CDR2 FQGNSA. The CDR3 DNA sequence: TGTGCCAGCAGCCCGCCCCGACAGGGGATAACCACAGATACGCAGTATTTT. Translation: CASSPPRQGITTDTQYF.

This clone was observed a single time. This chain uses TRBV5-1 with TRBJ1-2; no reliable D call. The CDR3 totals 15 residues. V was clipped by 0 bases and J by 6 bases, with 15 bases between them. CDR1 is SGHRS and CDR2 is YFSETQ in the germline V gene. The CDR3 spells CASSLDSGEEDGYTF. Written as DNA, the CDR3 is TGCGCCAGCAGCTTGGATTCCGGGGAAGAAGATGGCTACACCTTC.

DNA for the CDR3: TGTGCCAGCAGTCCTACAGCGACAGGGACGGGCGGCTACACCTTC. As protein: CASSPTATGTGGYTF. The chain is built from TRBV6-5 and TRBJ1-2; TRBD1 matches 7 bases. Unmatched junction bases numbered 14, after V lost 5 bases and J lost 8 bases. Germline V gene lookup returns CDR1 MNHEY and CDR2 SVGAGI. The CDR3 totals 15 residues.

The genes are TRBV7-2 and TRBJ2-2; 8 bases are a match to TRBD2. V gave up 4 bases and J gave up 7 bases; unmatched junction bases: 5. Germline V gene lookup returns CDR1 SGHTA and CDR2 FQGNSA. The CDR3 length is 14 residues. Here the CDR3 DNA reads TGTGCCAGCAGCTCCACCCTAGCGGGCGGGGAGCTGTTTTTT. This encodes CASSSTLAGGELFF. Filled out from reference TRBV7-2 and TRBJ2-2, the complete variable domain reads GAGVSQSPSNKVTEKGKDVELRCDPISGHTALYWYRQSLGQGLEFLIYFQGNSAPDKSGLPSDRFSAERTGGSVSTLTIQRTQQEDSAVYLCASSSTLAGGELFFGEGSRLTVL.

The chain has TRBV19 and TRBJ1-3; TRBD1 matches 7 bases. This CDR3 comprises 16 residues. V dropped 6 bases and J dropped 0; count of bases not matched to a gene: 8. Germline loops: CDR1 LNHDA, CDR2 SQIVND (reference sequence). CDR3 nucleotides: TGTGCCAGTAGGGATCGACAGGGCACCTCTGGAAACACCATATATTTT. Encoded protein: CASRDRQGTSGNTIYF.

The chain joins TRBV4-1 to TRBJ1-4; D is unresolved. The CDR3 runs 15 residues. CDR1 and CDR2 (germline): MGHRA, YSYEKL. V was clipped by 6 bases and J by 2 bases, with 13 bases between them. CDR3 loop: CASRINGVTNEKLFF. The CDR3 bases are TGCGCCAGCAGAATAAATGGGGTTACTAATGAAAAACTGTTTTTT.

This chain connects TRBV6-5 to TRBJ1-2; possible D gene TRBD1, 5 bases. Trimming took 3 bases from V and 5 from J, leaving 13 bases between them. This CDR3 comprises 14 residues. CDR1 MNHEY and CDR2 SVGAGI come from the germline V gene. The CDR3 sequence: CASSYLLGGYGYTF. The CDR3 region has the DNA TGTGCCAGCAGTTATTTACTGGGGGGTTATGGCTACACCTTC.

The V and J genes are TRBV29-1 and TRBJ2-7; a possible D gene is TRBD1 (5 bases). V was trimmed by 0 bases and J by 5 bases, leaving 17 bases between them. Germline-derived CDR1 and CDR2 are SQVTM and ANQGSEA. This CDR3 is built from 15 residues. CDR3 in amino acids: CSVEDLLGARNEQYF. The CDR3 region has the DNA TGCAGCGTTGAAGATCTTTTAGGGGCCCGGAACGAGCAGTACTTC.

The rearrangement links TRBV28 to TRBJ1-5; D is undetermined. The CDR3 totals 14 residues. The V end lost 5 bases, the J end lost 2 bases, and 10 bases lay between the germline ends. CDR1 is MDHEN and CDR2 is SYDVKM in the germline V gene. The CDR3 bases are TGTGCCAGCAGTCCCGTGGCCGGCAATCAGCCCCAGCATTTT. Protein product: CASSPVAGNQPQHF.

This clone has just a few counts. This chain links TRBV19 with TRBJ1-5; perhaps TRBD1 as D (6 bases). The V end was cut by 0 bases, the J end by 7 bases, with 16 bases between. Germline V gives CDR1 LNHDA, CDR2 SQIVND (reference sequence). The CDR3 extends over 16 amino acids. CDR3 DNA: TGTGCCAGTAGTATAGATTACAGGGTAAGGAACCAGCCCCAGCATTTT. It yields the protein CASSIDYRVRNQPQHF.

This chain uses TRBV28 with TRBJ1-1; D is ambiguous. CDR3 length: 14 residues. The ends were cut back, 6 bases at V and 4 bases at J, with 15 bases in the middle. Germline CDR1 and CDR2: MDHEN and SYDVKM. The CDR3 reads CASSPAGRSTEAFF. In DNA, the CDR3 is TGTGCCAGCAGCCCCGCGGGGAGGAGCACTGAAGCTTTCTTT.

J is TRBJ2-3 and V is TRBV7-9, with D possibly being TRBD1 (6 bases). Germline V CDR1 and CDR2: SEHNR, FQNEAQ (reference sequence). Trimming stripped 5 bases from V and 3 bases from J, with 12 bases between. The CDR3 covers 14 residues. The DNA for the CDR3 is TGTGCCAGCAGCCCACAGGGTATAACAGATACGCAGTATTTT. Residues: CASSPQGITDTQYF.

This chain links TRBV27 with TRBJ1-2; no firm D call. Trimming removed 3 bases from V and 6 bases from J, with 11 bases in between. Germline CDR1 MNHEY, CDR2 SMNVEV (reference sequence). This CDR3 has 13 amino acids. CDR3 loop: CASSFFSGDGYTF. The CDR3 bases are TGTGCCAGCAGTTTCTTTTCAGGTGATGGCTACACCTTC.

The rearrangement joins TRBV6-5 to TRBJ2-7; 8 bases are shared with TRBD2. This CDR3 spans 14 amino acids. CDR1 is MNHEY and CDR2 is SVGAGI in the germline V gene. With 9 bases clipped from V and 4 bases from J, the junction kept 11 bases outside the gene matches. CDR3 loop: CASSNPGLGYEQYF. The CDR3 DNA follows: TGTGCCAGTTCGAATCCGGGACTAGGATACGAGCAGTACTTC.

This chain links TRBV18 with TRBJ2-7; D is perhaps TRBD2 (5 bases). Germline assignment: CDR1 KGHSH and CDR2 LQKENI. This CDR3 region has 16 residues. V lost 3 bases and J 2 bases, leaving 17 bases between the germline ends. CDR3 nucleotides: TGTGCCAGCTCACCCCTAAGGGCGGGTGGCCCCTACGAGCAGTACTTC. It encodes CASSPLRAGGPYEQYF.

The chain couples TRBV19 to TRBJ2-5; TRBD2 is a possible D gene (6 bases). Germline V gene sequence: CDR1 LNHDA, CDR2 SQIVND (reference sequence). The V end lost 1 base, the J end lost 0 bases, and 9 bases lay between the germline ends. This CDR3 has 15 residues. The CDR3 protein is CASSIGWGDQETQYF. In DNA, the CDR3 is TGTGCCAGTAGTATAGGGTGGGGGGACCAAGAGACCCAGTACTTC.

The chain employs TRBV28 and TRBJ2-7; 14 bases are a match to TRBD2. V lost 2 bases to trimming and J lost 12 bases; unmatched junction nucleotides: 12. Germline V gives CDR1 MDHEN, CDR2 SYDVKM. CDR3 length: 16 amino acids. The CDR3: CASSLLLGLAGDKTYF. As DNA, the CDR3 is TGTGCCAGCAGTTTACTGTTGGGACTAGCGGGGGACAAAACGTACTTC.

V is TRBV6-6 and J is TRBJ2-7; D ambiguous. The CDR3 length is 11 residues. Between the trimmed V and J ends, which lost 6 bases and 3 bases, there was a span of 6 bases. Germline-derived CDR1 and CDR2 are MNHNY and SVGAGI (reference sequence). The CDR3 DNA reads TGTGCCAGCAGGGATTACTACGAGCAGTACTTC. It specifies CASRDYYEQYF.

In this sample, this clone turned up once. This chain links TRBV11-2 with TRBJ2-7; the D gene is possibly TRBD1 (6 bases). The V and J ends lost 5 bases and 3 bases respectively, with 11 bases between them. The CDR3 is made up of 13 amino acids. From germline, CDR1 is SGHAT and CDR2 FQNNGV. The CDR3 loop is CASSRSDSYEQYF. DNA for the CDR3: TGTGCCAGCAGCCGGTCGGACAGCTACGAGCAGTACTTC. Full variable domain (rest looked up from reference TRBV11-2 and TRBJ2-7): EAGVAQSPRYKIIEKRQSVAFWCNPISGHATLYWYQQILGQGPKLLIQFQNNGVVDDSQLPKDRFSAERLKGVDSTLKIQPAKLEDSAVYLCASSRSDSYEQYFGPGTRLTVT.

The V and J genes are TRBV7-9 and TRBJ1-3; the D is unclear. The germline V gene has CDR1 SEHNR and CDR2 FQNEAQ (reference sequence). V was trimmed by 2 bases and J by 3 bases, leaving 11 bases between them. CDR3 length: 15 amino acids. The CDR3 protein is CASSLTRNRGNTIYF. In nucleotides, the CDR3 is TGTGCCAGCAGCTTAACGAGGAATCGTGGAAACACCATATATTTT.